This T cell receptor (beta chain) came from a study of beta chain features in type 1 diabetes. With respect to this clone: Its antigen is undetermined.

Points from the study as a whole: Shortening that was moderate but significant affected the TCRB CDR3s of Type 1 diabetes patients in all four CD4+ subsets.

This CDR3 contains 15 residues. Reverse transcribing all isolated RNA meant expressed TCRB transcripts were sequenced. Average reads for naive, central memory and regulatory T cell samples were several million. Clones were sequenced by immunoSEQ multiplex PCR, and TCRdb holds only the in-frame ones, with some missing. This sample has roughly 340,000 clones, with roughly 12% found just once. The chain links TRBV21-1 to TRBJ2-5; TRBD1, as called in the table, went unchecked against the DNA. TRBV21-1 is a known pseudogene. The clonotype originates from a young woman with type 1 diabetes. Sequenced input: naive CD4+ T cells from blood. The CDR3, as DNA: TGTGCCAGCACCTCGGACATGACGAGTCGAGAGACCCAGTACTTC. Translating it yields CASTSDMTSRETQYF.